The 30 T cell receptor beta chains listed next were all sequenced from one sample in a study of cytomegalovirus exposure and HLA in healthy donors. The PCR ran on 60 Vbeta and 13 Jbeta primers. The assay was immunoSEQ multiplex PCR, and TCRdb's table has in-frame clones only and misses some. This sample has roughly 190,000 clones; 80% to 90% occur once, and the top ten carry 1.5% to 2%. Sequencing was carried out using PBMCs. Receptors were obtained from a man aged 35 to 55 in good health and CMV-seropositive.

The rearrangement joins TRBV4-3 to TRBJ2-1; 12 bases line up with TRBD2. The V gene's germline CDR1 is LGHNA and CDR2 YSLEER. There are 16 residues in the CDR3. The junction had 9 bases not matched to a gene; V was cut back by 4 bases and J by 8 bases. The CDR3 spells CASSLGASGRADEQFF. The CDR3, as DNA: TGCGCCAGCAGCCTGGGAGCTAGCGGGAGGGCGGATGAGCAGTTCTTC.

The CDR3 reads CASSLGGQGFNEQYF. The CDR3 DNA sequence: TGCGCCAGCAGCTTGGGGGGACAGGGATTTAACGAGCAGTACTTC. The V and J genes are TRBV5-1 and TRBJ2-7; 9 nucleotides agree with TRBD1. The germline gives CDR1 SGHRS, CDR2 YFSETQ. CDR3 length: 15 residues. Losses at the gene ends were 0 bases for V and 5 bases for J; bases not matched to a gene: 6.

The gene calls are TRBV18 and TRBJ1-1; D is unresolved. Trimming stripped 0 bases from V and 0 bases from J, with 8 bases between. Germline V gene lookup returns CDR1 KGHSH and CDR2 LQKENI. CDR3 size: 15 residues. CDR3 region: CASSPPAGLNTEAFF. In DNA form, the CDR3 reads TGTGCCAGCTCACCACCGGCAGGATTGAACACTGAAGCTTTCTTT.

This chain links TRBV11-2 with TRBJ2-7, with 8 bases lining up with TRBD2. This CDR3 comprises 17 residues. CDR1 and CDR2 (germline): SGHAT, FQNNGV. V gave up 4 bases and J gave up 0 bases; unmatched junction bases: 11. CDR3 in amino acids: CASSSDLGTRSSYEQYF. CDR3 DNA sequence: TGTGCCAGCAGCTCCGACCTAGGGACTAGGAGCTCCTACGAGCAGTACTTC. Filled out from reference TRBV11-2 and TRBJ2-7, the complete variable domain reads EAGVAQSPRYKIIEKRQSVAFWCNPISGHATLYWYQQILGQGPKLLIQFQNNGVVDDSQLPKDRFSAERLKGVDSTLKIQPAKLEDSAVYLCASSSDLGTRSSYEQYFGPGTRLTVT.

The CDR3 DNA reads TGTGCCAGTAGTAGCACAGTTTTTCCCTACGAGCAGTACTTC. The encoded protein is CASSSTVFPYEQYF. The chain employs TRBV19 and TRBJ2-7, with no clear D. V lost 4 bases and J lost 2, with 12 bases in between. Germline V gives CDR1 LNHDA, CDR2 SQIVND (reference sequence). The CDR3 is made up of 14 amino acids.

Here the CDR3 reads CASSPGRGTPYGYTF. The CDR3 nucleotides read TGTGCCAGCTCACCTGGCCGGGGGACCCCCTATGGCTACACCTTC. The chain has TRBV18 and TRBJ1-2, with a weak D call TRBD1 (5 bases). The ends were cut back, 3 bases at V and 4 bases at J, with 15 bases in the middle. The CDR3 loop spans 15 amino acids. Germline-derived CDR1 and CDR2 are KGHSH and LQKENI.

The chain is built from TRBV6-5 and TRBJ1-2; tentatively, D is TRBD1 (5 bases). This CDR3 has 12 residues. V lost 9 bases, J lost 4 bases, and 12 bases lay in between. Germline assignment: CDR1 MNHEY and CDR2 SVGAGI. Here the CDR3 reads CASRGGAYGYTF. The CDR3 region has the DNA TGTGCCAGTCGGGGGGGAGCCTATGGCTACACCTTC.

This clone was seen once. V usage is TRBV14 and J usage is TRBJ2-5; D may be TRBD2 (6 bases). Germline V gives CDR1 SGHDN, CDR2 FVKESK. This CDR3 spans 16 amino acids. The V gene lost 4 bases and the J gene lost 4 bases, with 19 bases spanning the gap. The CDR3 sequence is CASSRRREPGRETQYF. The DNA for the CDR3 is TGTGCCAGCAGCCGACGGAGGGAGCCGGGACGAGAGACCCAGTACTTC. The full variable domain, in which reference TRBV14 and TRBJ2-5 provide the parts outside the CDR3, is EAGVTQFPSHSVIEKGQTVTLRCDPISGHDNLYWYRRVMGKEIKFLLHFVKESKQDESGMPNNRFLAERTGGTYSTLKVQPAELEDSGVYFCASSRRREPGRETQYFGPGTRLLVL.

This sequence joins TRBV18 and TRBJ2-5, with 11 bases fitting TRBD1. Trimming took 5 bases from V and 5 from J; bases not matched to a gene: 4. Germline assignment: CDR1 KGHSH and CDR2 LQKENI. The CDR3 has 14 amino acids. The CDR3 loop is CASSKDRGLETQYF. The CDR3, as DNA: TGTGCCAGCTCAAAGGACAGGGGGCTTGAGACCCAGTACTTC.

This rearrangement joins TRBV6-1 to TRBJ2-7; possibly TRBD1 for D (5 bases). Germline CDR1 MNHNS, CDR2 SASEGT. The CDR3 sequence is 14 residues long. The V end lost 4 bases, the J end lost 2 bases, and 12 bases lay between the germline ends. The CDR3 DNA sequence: TGTGCCAGCAGTGTAATCGTAGGGGCCTACGAGCAGTACTTC. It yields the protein CASSVIVGAYEQYF.

The CDR3: CATSRAKESIYEQYF. CDR3 bases: TGTGCAACCTCCAGGGCCAAAGAGAGCATATACGAGCAGTACTTC. This chain uses TRBV12-2 with TRBJ2-7; the table's D call TRBD1 went unverified against the DNA. TRBV12-2 is tagged as a pseudogene. The CDR3 totals 15 residues.

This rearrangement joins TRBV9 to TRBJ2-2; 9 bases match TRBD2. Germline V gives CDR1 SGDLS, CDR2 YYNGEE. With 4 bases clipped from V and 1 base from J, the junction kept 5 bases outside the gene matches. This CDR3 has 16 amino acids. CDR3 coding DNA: TGTGCCAGCAGCAAACTAGCGGGTATGAACACCGGGGAGCTGTTTTTT. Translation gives CASSKLAGMNTGELFF.

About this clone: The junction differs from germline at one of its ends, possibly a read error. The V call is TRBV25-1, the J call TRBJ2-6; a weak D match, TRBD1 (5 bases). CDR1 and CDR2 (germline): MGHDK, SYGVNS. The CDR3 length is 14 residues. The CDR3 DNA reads TGTGCCAGCAGTGTGGGCTCTGGGGCCAACGGCCTGACTTTC. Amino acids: CASSVGSGANGLTF.

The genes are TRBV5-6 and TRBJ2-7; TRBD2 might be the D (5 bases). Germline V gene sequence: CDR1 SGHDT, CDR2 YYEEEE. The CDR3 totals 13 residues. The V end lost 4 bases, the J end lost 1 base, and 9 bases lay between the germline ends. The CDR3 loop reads CASSGRASYEQYF. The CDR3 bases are TGTGCCAGCAGCGGGAGAGCATCCTACGAGCAGTACTTC.

The CDR3 region is CAWETGGPPMETQYF. The CDR3 nucleotides are TGTGCCTGGGAGACAGGGGGGCCCCCCATGGAGACCCAGTACTTC. V usage is TRBV30 and J usage is TRBJ2-5; 9 bases are shared with TRBD1. This CDR3 comprises 15 residues. The germline gives CDR1 GTSNPN, CDR2 SVGIG (reference sequence). Unmatched junction bases numbered 12, after V lost 5 bases and J lost 5 bases.

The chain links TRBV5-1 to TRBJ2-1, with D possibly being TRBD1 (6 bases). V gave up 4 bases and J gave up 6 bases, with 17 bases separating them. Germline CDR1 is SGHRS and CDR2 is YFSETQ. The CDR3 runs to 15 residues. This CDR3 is CASSGGGRVGNEQFF. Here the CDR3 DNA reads TGCGCCAGCAGCGGGGGCGGGCGGGTCGGCAATGAGCAGTTCTTC.

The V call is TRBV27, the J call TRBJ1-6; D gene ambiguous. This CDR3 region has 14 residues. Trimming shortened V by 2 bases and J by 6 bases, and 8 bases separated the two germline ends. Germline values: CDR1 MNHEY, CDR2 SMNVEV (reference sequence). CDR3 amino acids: CASSLGQVNSPLHF. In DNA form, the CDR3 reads TGTGCCAGCAGTTTAGGCCAGGTTAATTCACCCCTCCACTTT.

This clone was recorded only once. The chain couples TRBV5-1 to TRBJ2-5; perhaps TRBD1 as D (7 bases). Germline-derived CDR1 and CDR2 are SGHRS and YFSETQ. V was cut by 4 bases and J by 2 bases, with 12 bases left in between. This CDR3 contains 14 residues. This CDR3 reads CASSGGTAQETQYF. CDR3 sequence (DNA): TGCGCCAGCAGCGGCGGGACAGCACAAGAGACCCAGTACTTC.

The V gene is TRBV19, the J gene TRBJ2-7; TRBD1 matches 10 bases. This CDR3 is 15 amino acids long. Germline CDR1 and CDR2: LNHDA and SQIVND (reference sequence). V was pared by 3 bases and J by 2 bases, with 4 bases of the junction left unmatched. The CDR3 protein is CASSMHGTGAYEQYF. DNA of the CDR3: TGTGCCAGTAGTATGCATGGGACAGGGGCCTACGAGCAGTACTTC.

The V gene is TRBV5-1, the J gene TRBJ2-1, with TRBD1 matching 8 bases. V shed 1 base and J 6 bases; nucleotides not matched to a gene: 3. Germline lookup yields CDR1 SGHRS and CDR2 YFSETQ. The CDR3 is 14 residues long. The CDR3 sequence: CASSLQGAANEQFF. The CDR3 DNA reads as TGCGCCAGCAGCTTGCAGGGGGCGGCCAATGAGCAGTTCTTC. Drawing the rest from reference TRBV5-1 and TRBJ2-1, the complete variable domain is KAGVTQTPRYLIKTRGQQVTLSCSPISGHRSVSWYQQTPGQGLQFLFEYFSETQRNKGNFPGRFSGRQFSNSRSEMNVSTLELGDSALYLCASSLQGAANEQFFGPGTRLTVL.

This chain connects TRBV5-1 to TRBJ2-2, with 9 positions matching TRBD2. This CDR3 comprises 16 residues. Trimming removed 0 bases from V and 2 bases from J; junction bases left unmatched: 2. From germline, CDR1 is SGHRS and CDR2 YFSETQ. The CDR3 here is CASSLALAGNTGELFF. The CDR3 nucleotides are TGCGCCAGCAGCTTGGCGCTAGCGGGAAACACCGGGGAGCTGTTTTTT.

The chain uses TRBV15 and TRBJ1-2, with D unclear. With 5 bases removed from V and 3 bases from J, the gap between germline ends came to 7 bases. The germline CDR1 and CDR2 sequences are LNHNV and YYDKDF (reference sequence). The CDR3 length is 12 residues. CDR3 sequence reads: CATSEQYYGYTF. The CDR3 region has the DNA TGTGCCACCAGCGAACAGTACTATGGCTACACCTTC.

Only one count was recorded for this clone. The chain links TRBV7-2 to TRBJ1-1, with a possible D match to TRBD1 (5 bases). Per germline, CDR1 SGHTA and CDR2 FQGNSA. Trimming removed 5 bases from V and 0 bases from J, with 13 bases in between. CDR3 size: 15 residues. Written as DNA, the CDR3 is TGTGCCAGCAGCCGGTCGACAGTACTGAACACTGAAGCTTTCTTT. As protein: CASSRSTVLNTEAFF.

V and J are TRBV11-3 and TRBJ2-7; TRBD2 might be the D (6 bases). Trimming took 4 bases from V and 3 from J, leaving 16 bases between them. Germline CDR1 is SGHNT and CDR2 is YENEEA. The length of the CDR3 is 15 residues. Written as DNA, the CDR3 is TGTGCCAGCAGCTCCCCAGGCGGGAATGTCTACGAGCAGTACTTC. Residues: CASSSPGGNVYEQYF.

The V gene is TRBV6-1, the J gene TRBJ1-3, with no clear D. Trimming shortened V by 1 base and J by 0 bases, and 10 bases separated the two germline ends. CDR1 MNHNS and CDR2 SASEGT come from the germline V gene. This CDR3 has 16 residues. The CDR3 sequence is CASSEVGSPSGNTIYF. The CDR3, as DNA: TGTGCCAGCAGTGAAGTGGGCAGTCCCTCTGGAAACACCATATATTTT.

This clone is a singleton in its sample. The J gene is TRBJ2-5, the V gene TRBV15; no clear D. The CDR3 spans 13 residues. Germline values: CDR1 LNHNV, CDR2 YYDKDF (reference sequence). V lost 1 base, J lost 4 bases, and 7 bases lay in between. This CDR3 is CATSRAVGETQYF. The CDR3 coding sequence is TGTGCCACCAGCAGAGCAGTTGGAGAGACCCAGTACTTC.

CDR3 region: CASSEGTATYNEQFF. The CDR3 DNA sequence: TGTGCCAGCAGCGAGGGGACAGCGACCTACAATGAGCAGTTCTTC. The chain couples TRBV9 to TRBJ2-1; 7 bases agree with TRBD1. The CDR3 length is 15 residues. Germline CDR1 SGDLS, CDR2 YYNGEE. V was pared by 3 bases and J by 2 bases, with 5 bases of the junction left unmatched.

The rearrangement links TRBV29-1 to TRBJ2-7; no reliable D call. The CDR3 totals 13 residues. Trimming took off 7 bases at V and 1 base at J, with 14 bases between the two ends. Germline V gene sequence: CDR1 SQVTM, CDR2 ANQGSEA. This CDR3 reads CSASSWISYEQYF. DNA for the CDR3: TGCAGCGCTAGTTCATGGATATCCTACGAGCAGTACTTC.

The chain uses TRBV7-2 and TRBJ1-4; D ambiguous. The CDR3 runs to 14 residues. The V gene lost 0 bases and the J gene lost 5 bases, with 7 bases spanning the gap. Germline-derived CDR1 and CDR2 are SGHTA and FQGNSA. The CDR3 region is CASSLARGNEKLFF. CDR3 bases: TGTGCCAGCAGCTTAGCAAGAGGAAATGAAAAACTGTTTTTT.

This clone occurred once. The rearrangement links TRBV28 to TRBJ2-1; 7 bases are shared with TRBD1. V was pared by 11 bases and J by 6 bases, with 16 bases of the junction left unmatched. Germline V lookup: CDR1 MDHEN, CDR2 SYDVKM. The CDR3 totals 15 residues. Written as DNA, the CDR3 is TGTGCCGGACCGCTCCACAGGGGAGAGATCAATGAGCAGTTCTTC. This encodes CAGPLHRGEINEQFF.